This T cell receptor beta chain was identified in a study of CD8 T cells in ankylosing spondylitis. Of note for this clonotype: Its target is not known.

MiXCR, applied by TCRdb to the 5' RACE reads, yields one record per CDR3 protein. The sample contains under 250,000 distinct CDR3 sequences, roughly 25% of which appear only once. Study outcomes and limitations: Blood of patients with ankylosing spondylitis appeared to be characterized by a TCR beta motif of several highly homologous variants. Earlier reports found some motif variants in synovial fluid and blood in reactive arthritis.

The source is a male donor with ankylosing spondylitis or in good health (not recorded which). Sequencing input: blood, either unsorted or a sorted T cell fraction (not recorded which).

The CDR3 bases are TGTGCCAGCAGCCCCCGACAGGGCTTAAGCTACGAGCAGTACTTC. It translates to CASSPRQGLSYEQYF. This chain links TRBV28 with TRBJ2-7, with 7 nucleotides matching TRBD1. CDR1 MDHEN and CDR2 SYDVKM come from the germline V gene. Trimming cost V 6 bases and J 3 bases; bases outside gene matches: 11. This CDR3 contains 15 residues.